This is a list of T cell receptor beta chains from one sample in a study of T cells after yellow fever vaccination. Each CDR3 protein is one row after TCRdb ran MiXCR on the 5' RACE reads. Found here are roughly 350,000 distinct CDR3 sequences, 4.1% of them singletons; the top ten hold 20% to 25%. The specimen was PBMCs, collected 5 days after the yellow fever booster vaccination. The source of these receptors is a man younger than 35 who received the YFV17D yellow fever vaccine. The CDR3 runs from the conserved cysteine through the conserved F or W. Each record gives: V gene, clone size, J gene, D gene, CDR3 protein, CDR3 DNA. A D gene is named only where the DNA matches it firmly. The size field is filled for only some rows; it gives once, few, many or a size class.

>TRBV11-2|many|TRBJ2-1|NA
CASSLVGSPYNEQFF
TGTGCCAGCAGCTTAGTGGGATCCCCCTACAATGAGCAGTTCTTC
>TRBV3-1|few|TRBJ1-1|NA
CASSQHRRAEAFF
TGTGCCAGCAGCCAACACCGTCGGGCTGAAGCTTTCTTT
>TRBV2|few|TRBJ1-6|NA
CASGDGVGAPLHF
TGTGCCAGCGGAGATGGGGTCGGAGCACCCCTCCACTTT
>TRBV7-2|NA|TRBJ1-3|NA
CASSSRGGQGNTIYF
TGTGCCAGCAGCTCCCGAGGAGGGCAAGGAAACACCATATATTTT
>TRBV7-9|NA|TRBJ2-1|TRBD2
CAGTSGDVLGQFF
TGTGCCGGGACTAGCGGGGACGTTTTGGGGCAGTTCTTC
>TRBV12-3/TRBV12-4|NA|TRBJ1-1|TRBD1
CASTQQGGTEAFF
TGTGCCAGCACTCAACAGGGGGGCACTGAAGCTTTCTTT
>TRBV5-1|many|TRBJ2-2|NA
CASRRDTGELFF
TGCGCCAGCAGACGAGACACCGGGGAGCTGTTTTTT
>TRBV3-1|NA|TRBJ1-1|NA
CASSQEWGGAFF
TGTGCCAGCAGCCAAGAGTGGGGTGGAGCTTTCTTT
>TRBV1|many|TRBJ2-4|NA
CTSSPGTGGMRDIQYF
TGCACCAGCAGCCCCGGGACAGGGGGAATGAGGGACATTCAGTACTTC
>TRBV4-2|NA|TRBJ2-3|TRBD2
CASSSYVAGATTDTQYF
TGTGCCAGCAGCTCCTACGTAGCGGGAGCTACCACAGATACGCAGTATTTT
>TRBV14|few|TRBJ1-2|TRBD1
CASSQVTGQLNYGYTF
TGTGCCAGCAGCCAAGTCACGGGACAGCTTAACTATGGCTACACCTTC
>TRBV7-2|NA|TRBJ2-5|NA
CASSLAGNSKQETQYF
TGTGCCAGCAGCTTAGCGGGGAATAGCAAGCAAGAGACCCAGTACTTC
>TRBV7-2|few|TRBJ1-5|NA
CASSLTVTNQPQHF
TGTGCCAGCAGCTTGACGGTCACCAATCAGCCCCAGCATTTT
>TRBV12-3/TRBV12-4|NA|TRBJ2-2|TRBD1
CASSLQDRGAGELFF
TGTGCCAGCAGTTTACAGGACAGGGGTGCCGGGGAGCTGTTTTTT
>TRBV12-3/TRBV12-4|many|TRBJ2-7|TRBD1
CASSLDTGQNYEQYF
TGTGCCAGCAGTTTAGACACGGGACAGAACTACGAGCAGTACTTC